This TCR beta chain came from a study of cytomegalovirus exposure and HLA in healthy donors. Study-wide background: Sequencing of 150 million to 200 million T cells in an earlier analysis found 90 million to 120 million unique TCR beta sequences.

The V gene's germline CDR1 is MGHDK and CDR2 SYGVNS. V dropped 2 bases and J dropped 2 bases, with 13 bases sitting between them. The CDR3 sequence is 15 residues long. To note about this clone: Antigen specificity is unknown.

General study points: HLA alleles showed associations with 16,951 TCR beta sequences in a later analysis, at a 0.05 false discovery rate.

PCR was performed using 60 Vbeta and 13 Jbeta primers. Authors' data handling: Later reanalysis found approximately 80 million unique TCR beta chains, roughly 10 million of them shared. Assay: immunoSEQ multiplex PCR; the TCRdb copy retains only in-frame clones and omits some. For V, J and clone size, that table is used; D and trimming come from the DNA. The repertoire table contains tens of thousands of clones. Material for sequencing was PBMCs. The source of this sequence is a woman aged 18-35 years in good health and CMV-seronegative. The chain recombines TRBV25-1 with TRBJ2-7; D gene unclear. The CDR3 loop reads CASSEDETPAYEQYF. DNA of the CDR3: TGTGCCAGCAGTGAAGATGAGACACCGGCCTACGAGCAGTACTTC.